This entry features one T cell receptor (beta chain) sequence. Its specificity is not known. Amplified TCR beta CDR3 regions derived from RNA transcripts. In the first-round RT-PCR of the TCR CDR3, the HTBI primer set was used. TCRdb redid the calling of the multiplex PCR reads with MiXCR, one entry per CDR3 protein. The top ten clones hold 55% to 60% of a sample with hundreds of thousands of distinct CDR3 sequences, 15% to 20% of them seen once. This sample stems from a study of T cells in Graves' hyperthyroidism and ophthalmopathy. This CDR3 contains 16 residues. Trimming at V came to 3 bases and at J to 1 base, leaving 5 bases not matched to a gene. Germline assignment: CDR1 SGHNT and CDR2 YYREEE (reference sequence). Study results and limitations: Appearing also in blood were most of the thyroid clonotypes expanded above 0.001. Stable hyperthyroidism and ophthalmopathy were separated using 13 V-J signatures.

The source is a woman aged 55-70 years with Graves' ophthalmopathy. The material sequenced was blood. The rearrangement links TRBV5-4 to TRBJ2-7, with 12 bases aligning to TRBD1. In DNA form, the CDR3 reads TGTGCCAGCAGCTCGAAGGGACAGGGGGCTTCCTACGAGCAGTACTTC. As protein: CASSSKGQGASYEQYF.